The rows below give T cell receptor beta chains drawn from one sample of a study of regulatory T cells. Produced via immunoSEQ multiplex PCR; TCRdb's table is partial and in-frame only. In the table there are around 30,000 clones, about 94% of which are singletons. Sequencing input: conventional CD4+ T cells sorted from blood. The receptors were gathered from a child under 10 years old with CD3G deficiency. CDR3s include the opening cysteine and the closing phenylalanine or tryptophan. D genes are given only for firm matches. Size tells how often a clone was seen (once, few, many) or the class of an expanded clone, and some rows leave it out.

- TRBJ2-7 TRBV18 - TGTGCCAGCTCACCAACGGGGAATCGATACGAGCAGTACTTC CASSPTGNRYEQYF
few TRBJ2-1 TRBV7-9 - TGTGCCAGCAGCTTCCTTGGGACAAACTCCTACAATGAGCAGTTCTTC CASSFLGTNSYNEQFF
- TRBJ2-7 TRBV6-1 - TGTGCCAGCAGGGCAGGGGCAAGCTCCTACGAGCAGTACTTC CASRAGASSYEQYF
- TRBJ2-1 TRBV14 TRBD2 TGTGCCAGCAGCCAAGATGCCGGGACTAGCGGTCTCTCCTACAATGAGCAGTTCTTC CASSQDAGTSGLSYNEQFF
- TRBJ2-1 TRBV6-1 TRBD1 TGTGCCAGCAGTGTCTCCTGGACAGGGAAGTTCTTC CASSVSWTGKFF
- TRBJ2-3 TRBV18 - TGTGCCAGCTCGCGGCTACAGGGGCCGGCGGGAGAGAGCACAGATACGCAGTATTTT CASSRLQGPAGESTDTQYF
- TRBJ1-5 TRBV28 - TGTGCCAGCAGTTCACCAGGGTCTACTCAGCCCCAGCATTTT CASSSPGSTQPQHF
- TRBJ2-3 TRBV10-2 - TGCGCCAGCAGCCGGGACTTACCATCCACAGATACGCAGTATTTT CASSRDLPSTDTQYF
once TRBJ1-1 TRBV28 - TGTGCCAGCAGTTTACGCAGTAGGAACACTGAAGCTTTCTTT CASSLRSRNTEAFF
- TRBJ2-3 TRBV5-1 - TGCGCCAGCAGCTTGCGGGGAGAGGTGTCAGATACGCAGTATTTT CASSLRGEVSDTQYF
- TRBJ1-2 TRBV28 - TGTGCCAGCAGTTTCCTGGGGGGTGGCTACACCTTC CASSFLGGGYTF
- TRBJ2-1 TRBV5-1 - TGCGCCAGCAGCCTAGGAGGGACTCGATCTAATGAGCAGTTCTTC CASSLGGTRSNEQFF
few TRBJ2-7 TRBV28 TRBD1 TGTGCCAGCAGTCCTGGAAGGAGGACAGGGGGCCGGGAGCAGTACTTC CASSPGRRTGGREQYF
- TRBJ1-6 TRBV7-6 - TGTGCCAGCAGCTTAGGGACAGCTTCACCCCTCCACTTT CASSLGTASPLHF
- TRBJ1-5 TRBV6-1 - TGTGCCAGCAGTGACTCTTGGAATCAGCCCCAGCATTTT CASSDSWNQPQHF
- TRBJ1-2 TRBV6-6 TRBD1 TGTGCCAGCAGTAACCAGGGGGGCTATGGCTACACCTTC CASSNQGGYGYTF
- TRBJ1-2 TRBV9 - TGTGCCAGCAGCGATCGCCCGTACTCGCATGGCTACACCTTC CASSDRPYSHGYTF
- TRBJ1-5 TRBV28 TRBD1 TGTGCCGTTCAGGGGGCGGCTCAGCCCCAGCATTTT CAVQGAAQPQHF
- TRBJ2-7 TRBV11-2 - TGTGCCAGCAGCTTAGACTTTACCTCTGACGAGCAGTACTTC CASSLDFTSDEQYF
few TRBJ1-2 TRBV6-1 - TGTGCCAGCAGTGTACAGTACTATGGCTACACCTTC CASSVQYYGYTF
- TRBJ2-1 TRBV28 TRBD2 TGTGCCAGCAGTCGAGCGGGAGGCACCTACAATGAGCAGTTCTTC CASSRAGGTYNEQFF
- TRBJ2-5 TRBV11-2 TRBD1 TGTGCCAGCAGCAGGACAGGGCTGGAGACCCAGTACTTC CASSRTGLETQYF
- TRBJ1-2 TRBV6-1 - TGTGCCAGCAGTCGACAGCACTATGGCTACACCTTC CASSRQHYGYTF
- TRBJ2-6 TRBV6-5 TRBD1 TGTGCCAGCAGTTCCAGGGGGCGTGGGGCCAACGTCCTGACTTTC CASSSRGRGANVLTF
- TRBJ2-5 TRBV28 - TGTGCCAGCAGTCAACTAGTCCGGGAGACCCAGTACTTC CASSQLVRETQYF
- TRBJ2-7 TRBV28 TRBD2 TGTGCCAGCAGTGGACTAGCGGGGGCCTACGAGCAGTACTTC CASSGLAGAYEQYF
- TRBJ2-3 TRBV5-1 - TGCGCCAGCAGCAAGGACGGAGCTAGCACAGATACGCAGTATTTT CASSKDGASTDTQYF
once TRBJ2-6 TRBV28 - TGTGCCAGCAGTTTAAATACCGTAGGGGCCAACGTCCTGACTTTC CASSLNTVGANVLTF
once TRBJ2-7 TRBV28 TRBD1 TGTGCCAGCAGTTCCGCCGGGACAGGGATAGGCGAGCAGTACTTC CASSSAGTGIGEQYF
- TRBJ2-4 TRBV6-1 - TGTGCCAGCAGTGGGAGAATTCTAGCCAAAAACATTCAGTACTTC CASSGRILAKNIQYF
- TRBJ2-7 TRBV28 - TGTGCCAGCAGTTCAGTTAATGTCCACGAGCAGTACTTC CASSSVNVHEQYF
few TRBJ2-7 TRBV7-8 - TGTGCCAGCAGCTTAGTCGCAGGGACTCCCTACGAGCAGTACTTC CASSLVAGTPYEQYF
- TRBJ1-1 TRBV6-6 - TGTGCCAGCAGCCCACAGGGATCCACTGAAGCTTTCTTT CASSPQGSTEAFF
- TRBJ2-1 TRBV7-8 TRBD2 TGTGCCAGCACCTCACGGGAGGGGCGGTACAATGAGCAGTTCTTC CASTSREGRYNEQFF
- TRBJ2-7 TRBV27 - TGTGCCAGCAGTCCCTGGAGCAGTTTATCTAGAGCAAACCTCTACGAGCAGTACTTC CASSPWSSLSRANLYEQYF
- TRBJ2-7 TRBV7-8 - TGTGCCAGCAGCTTAGGTCCCAGGCGCGAGCAGTACTTC CASSLGPRREQYF
once TRBJ2-1 TRBV21-1 - TGTGCCAGCAGCAATCTCACCCCTCGTCCCCCTCGGGTCTTC CASSNLTPRPPRVF
- TRBJ1-2 TRBV6-1 - TGTGCCAGCAGTTCGTACGGGACAAGCTATGGCTACACCTTC CASSSYGTSYGYTF
- TRBJ2-3 TRBV7-9 - TGTGCCAGCAGCTTAGACCGGGAGTGGGATACGCAGTATTTT CASSLDREWDTQYF
- TRBJ1-1 TRBV5-1 TRBD1 TGCGCCAGCAGCTCCACCCCACAGGGGATGGGCACTGAAGCTTTCTTT CASSSTPQGMGTEAFF
- TRBJ1-5 TRBV28 - TGTGCCAGCAGCCTAGGGGGGCATCAGCCCCAGCATTTT CASSLGGHQPQHF
- TRBJ2-5 TRBV5-1 - TGCGCCAGCAGCTTAGACGGACAGTCGTTCGAGACCCAGTACTTC CASSLDGQSFETQYF
- TRBJ2-3 TRBV19 - TGTGCCAGTAGTACTCGGGAGCTCACAGATACGCAGTATTTT CASSTRELTDTQYF
once TRBJ2-3 TRBV14 - TGTGCCAGCAGCCCCTTTACAGATACGCAGTATTTT CASSPFTDTQYF
- TRBJ2-7 TRBV6-1 - TGTGCCAGCAGCTCTAGTTCCACCTACGAGCAGTACTTC CASSSSSTYEQYF
- TRBJ2-1 TRBV7-7 TRBD2 TGTGCCAGCAGCAGAAGACTAGCGAGCAATGAGCAGTTCTTC CASSRRLASNEQFF
- TRBJ1-1 TRBV6-1 TRBD1 TGTGCCAGCCGAGACAGGGCAATGAACACTGAAGCTTTCTTT CASRDRAMNTEAFF
- TRBJ2-7 TRBV28 TRBD2 TGTGCCAGCAGTTTTGGCCTAGCGGGAGTGGCCTACGAGCAGTACTTC CASSFGLAGVAYEQYF
once TRBJ2-1 TRBV27 TRBD2 TGTGCCAGCACGACCGGGGGGTTAGGCGGCAAGCAGTTCTTC CASTTGGLGGKQFF
- TRBJ2-5 TRBV28 TRBD1 TGTGCCAGCAGTTTTCGACAGGGGAGAGAGACCCAGTACTTC CASSFRQGRETQYF
- TRBJ2-3 TRBV21-1 - TGTGCCAGCAGCAAAGCGGGGCGGCAGGACAGAAGCACAGATACGCAGTATTTT CASSKAGRQDRSTDTQYF
- TRBJ2-1 TRBV28 - TGTGCCAGCAGTTTGTCAGGGGAGGGTGAGCAGTTCTTC CASSLSGEGEQFF
- TRBJ2-1 TRBV20-1 - TGCAGTGCTCGTAGCGGAGCCTCGCAGTTCTTC CSARSGASQFF
- TRBJ1-2 TRBV19 - TGTGCCAGTAGTATTAAGTCGGGACCTAACTATGGCTACACCTTC CASSIKSGPNYGYTF
- TRBJ1-2 TRBV6-6 - TGTGCCAGCAGTCGGACGGCTAACTATGGCTACACCTTC CASSRTANYGYTF